This TCR beta chain was sequenced in a study of cytomegalovirus exposure and HLA in healthy donors. Study results and limitations: Analysis was carried out at a later point, and it linked a missense DCLRE1C variant to TCR beta V- and J-gene trimming. Some V segments, including TRBV6-2 and TRBV6-3, were excluded as indistinguishable. Earlier analysis yielded a pattern in which most TCR beta V segments were productive about 90% or about 30% of the time. Certain sequence variants were highly shared and formed a cluster, and this cluster was likely a sequencing artifact.

The V and J ends lost 8 bases and 0 bases, in that order; junction bases with no gene match: 3. CDR3 size: 14 residues. Looked up from germline, CDR1 is SGHRS and CDR2 is YFSETQ. PCR used 60 Vbeta primers and 13 Jbeta primers. Libraries were prepared by immunoSEQ multiplex PCR; TCRdb keeps only in-frame clonotypes and omits some of them. The sample includes about 86,000 clones, approximately 74% of them seen just once. Points on this clone: Its matching antigen is unknown.

The chain joins TRBV5-1 to TRBJ2-2, with 8 bases that match TRBD1. This clonotype was sampled from a woman aged 45-60 years in good health and CMV-seropositive. Sample: PBMCs. In DNA form, the CDR3 reads TGCGCCAGTTGGACAGGGTCGAACACCGGGGAGCTGTTTTTT. Translation gives CASWTGSNTGELFF.